This T cell receptor beta chain was recovered during a study of immune evolution from preneoplasia to lung adenocarcinoma. Study results and limitations: Top clone frequencies peaked in normal lung, apparently declining through invasive adenocarcinoma.

A remark on this clone: What it binds is not known.

Between the mid-2010s and the late 2010s, patients underwent resection in Japan or China. Two lung cancer pathologists independently confirmed each histologic diagnosis. Method: immunoSEQ multiplex PCR; TCRdb's copy keeps in-frame clones and lacks some. This sample has 3,000 or so clones; about nine tenths occur once, and the top ten carry around 8.8%. The sequenced sample was FFPE adjacent normal lung tissue. The TCR was taken from a person aged 55 to 79 with lung adenocarcinoma.

The CDR3 sequence is CASSVDGTGELFF. DNA for the CDR3: TGTGCCAGCAGCGTAGATGGGACCGGGGAGCTGTTTTTT. This chain connects TRBV9 to TRBJ2-2, with unresolved D. Trimming took off 0 bases at V and 5 bases at J, with 5 bases between the two ends. The CDR3 loop spans 13 amino acids. Germline loops: CDR1 SGDLS, CDR2 YYNGEE.